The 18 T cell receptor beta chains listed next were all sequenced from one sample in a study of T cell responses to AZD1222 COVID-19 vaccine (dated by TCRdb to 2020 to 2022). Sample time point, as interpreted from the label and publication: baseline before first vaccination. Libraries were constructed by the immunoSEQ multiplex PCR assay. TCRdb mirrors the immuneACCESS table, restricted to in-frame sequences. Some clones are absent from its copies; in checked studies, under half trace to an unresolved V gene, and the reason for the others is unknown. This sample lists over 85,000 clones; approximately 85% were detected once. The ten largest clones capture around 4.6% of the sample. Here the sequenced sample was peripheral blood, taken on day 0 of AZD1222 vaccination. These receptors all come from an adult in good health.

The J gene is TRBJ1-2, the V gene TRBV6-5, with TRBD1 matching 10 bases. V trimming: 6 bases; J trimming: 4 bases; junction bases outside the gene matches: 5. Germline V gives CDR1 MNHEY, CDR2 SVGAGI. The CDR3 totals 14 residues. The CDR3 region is CASSDRGPGYGYTF. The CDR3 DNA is TGTGCCAGCAGCGACAGGGGGCCTGGCTATGGCTACACCTTC.

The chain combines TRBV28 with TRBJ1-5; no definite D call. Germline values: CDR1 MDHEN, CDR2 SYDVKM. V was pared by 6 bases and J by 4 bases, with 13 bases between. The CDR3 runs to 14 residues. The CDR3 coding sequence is TGTGCCAGCAGCCCCTCCCTGGGTAATCAGCCCCAGCATTTT. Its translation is CASSPSLGNQPQHF.

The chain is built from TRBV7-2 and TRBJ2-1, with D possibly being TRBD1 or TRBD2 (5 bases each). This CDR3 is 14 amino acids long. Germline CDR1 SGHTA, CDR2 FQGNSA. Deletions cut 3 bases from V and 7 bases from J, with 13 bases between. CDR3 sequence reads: CASSFGTRTNEQFF. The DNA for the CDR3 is TGTGCCAGCAGCTTCGGGACCCGCACAAATGAGCAGTTCTTC. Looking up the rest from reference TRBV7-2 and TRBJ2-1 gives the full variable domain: GAGVSQSPSNKVTEKGKDVELRCDPISGHTALYWYRQSLGQGLEFLIYFQGNSAPDKSGLPSDRFSAERTGGSVSTLTIQRTQQEDSAVYLCASSFGTRTNEQFFGPGTRLTVL.

CDR3 protein: CASSLGGQGHQPQHF. CDR3 coding DNA: TGTGCCAGCAGCTTAGGGGGGCAGGGACACCAGCCCCAGCATTTT. This chain uses TRBV7-2 with TRBJ1-5; possible D gene TRBD1, 6 bases. CDR3 length equals 15 residues. V was clipped by 1 base and J by 7 bases, with 14 bases between them. Germline values: CDR1 SGHTA, CDR2 FQGNSA.

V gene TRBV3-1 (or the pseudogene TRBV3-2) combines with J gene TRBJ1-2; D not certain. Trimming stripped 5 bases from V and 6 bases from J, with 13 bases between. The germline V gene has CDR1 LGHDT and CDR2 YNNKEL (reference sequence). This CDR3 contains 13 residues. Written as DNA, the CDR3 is TGTGCCAGCAGCTTAATCGGAGGGCATGGCTACACCTTC. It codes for CASSLIGGHGYTF.

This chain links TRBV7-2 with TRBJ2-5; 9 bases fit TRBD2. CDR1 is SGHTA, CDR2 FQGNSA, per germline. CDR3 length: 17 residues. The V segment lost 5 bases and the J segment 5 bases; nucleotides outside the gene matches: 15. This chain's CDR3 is CASSRGIGGRAIETQYF. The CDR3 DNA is TGTGCCAGCAGCCGCGGAATCGGCGGGAGGGCCATTGAGACCCAGTACTTC.

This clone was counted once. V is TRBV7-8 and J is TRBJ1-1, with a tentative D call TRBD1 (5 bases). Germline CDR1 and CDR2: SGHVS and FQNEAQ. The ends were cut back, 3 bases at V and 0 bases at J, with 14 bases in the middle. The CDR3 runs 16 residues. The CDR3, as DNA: TGTGCCAGCAGCTTCAGGGTTGGCCTCATGAACACTGAAGCTTTCTTT. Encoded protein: CASSFRVGLMNTEAFF.

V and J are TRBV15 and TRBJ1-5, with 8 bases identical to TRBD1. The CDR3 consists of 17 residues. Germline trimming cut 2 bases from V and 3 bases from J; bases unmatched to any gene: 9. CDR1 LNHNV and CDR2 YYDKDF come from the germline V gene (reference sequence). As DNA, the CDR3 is TGTGCCACCAGCAGAAGACCCCAGGGGGCGTCCAATCAGCCCCAGCATTTT. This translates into CATSRRPQGASNQPQHF.

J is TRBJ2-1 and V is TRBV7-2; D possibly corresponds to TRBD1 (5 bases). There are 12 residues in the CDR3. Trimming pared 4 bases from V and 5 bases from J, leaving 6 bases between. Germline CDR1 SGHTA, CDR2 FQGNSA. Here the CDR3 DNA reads TGTGCCAGCAGCTCCAGGGACAATGAGCAGTTCTTC. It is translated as CASSSRDNEQFF.

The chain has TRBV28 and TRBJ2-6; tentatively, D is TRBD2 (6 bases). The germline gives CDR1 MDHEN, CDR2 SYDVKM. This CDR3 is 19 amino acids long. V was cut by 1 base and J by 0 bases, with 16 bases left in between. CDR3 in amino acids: CASSLSGVGGFSGANVLTF. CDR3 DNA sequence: TGTGCCAGCAGTTTATCGGGGGTTGGCGGCTTCTCTGGGGCCAACGTCCTGACTTTC.

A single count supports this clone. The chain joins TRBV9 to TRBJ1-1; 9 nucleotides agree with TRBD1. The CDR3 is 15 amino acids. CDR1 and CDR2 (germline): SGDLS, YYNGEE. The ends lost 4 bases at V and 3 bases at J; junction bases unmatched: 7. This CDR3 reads CASSQRDRADTEAFF. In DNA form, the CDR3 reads TGTGCCAGCAGCCAAAGGGACAGGGCGGACACTGAAGCTTTCTTT.

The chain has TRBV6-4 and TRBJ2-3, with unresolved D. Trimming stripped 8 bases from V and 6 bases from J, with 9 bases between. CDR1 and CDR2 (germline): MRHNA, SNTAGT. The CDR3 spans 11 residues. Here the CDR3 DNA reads TGTGCCAGCTCAGGCGGTGATACGCAGTATTTT. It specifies CASSGGDTQYF.

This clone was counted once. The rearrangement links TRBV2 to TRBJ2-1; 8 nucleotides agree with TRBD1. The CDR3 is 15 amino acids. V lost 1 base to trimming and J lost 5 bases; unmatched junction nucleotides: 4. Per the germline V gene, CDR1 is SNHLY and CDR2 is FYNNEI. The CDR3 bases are TGTGCCAGCAGTGAAGGACAGGGGCCCCACAATGAGCAGTTCTTC. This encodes CASSEGQGPHNEQFF. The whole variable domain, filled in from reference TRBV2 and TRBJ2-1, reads EPEVTQTPSHQVTQMGQEVILRCVPISNHLYFYWYRQILGQKVEFLVSFYNNEISEKSEIFDDQFSVERPDGSNFTLKIRSTKLEDSAMYFCASSEGQGPHNEQFFGPGTRLTVL.

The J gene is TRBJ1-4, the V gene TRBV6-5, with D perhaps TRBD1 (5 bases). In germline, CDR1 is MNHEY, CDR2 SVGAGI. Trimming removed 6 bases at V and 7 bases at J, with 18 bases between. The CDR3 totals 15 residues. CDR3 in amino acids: CASRSGHHGSEKLFF. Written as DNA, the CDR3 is TGTGCCAGCAGATCCGGACATCACGGGAGTGAAAAACTGTTTTTT.

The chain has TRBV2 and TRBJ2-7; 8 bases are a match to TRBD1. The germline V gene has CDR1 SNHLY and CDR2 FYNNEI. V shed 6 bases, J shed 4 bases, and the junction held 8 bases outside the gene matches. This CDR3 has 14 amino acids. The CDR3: CASRTGVSVYEQYF. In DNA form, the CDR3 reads TGTGCCAGCAGGACAGGGGTTAGTGTTTACGAGCAGTACTTC.

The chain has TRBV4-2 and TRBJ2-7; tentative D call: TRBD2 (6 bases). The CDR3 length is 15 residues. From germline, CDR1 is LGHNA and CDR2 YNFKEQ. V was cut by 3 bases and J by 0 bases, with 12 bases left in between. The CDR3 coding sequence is TGTGCCAGCAGCCAGGATAGCGGTGACTCCTACGAGCAGTACTTC. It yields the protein CASSQDSGDSYEQYF.

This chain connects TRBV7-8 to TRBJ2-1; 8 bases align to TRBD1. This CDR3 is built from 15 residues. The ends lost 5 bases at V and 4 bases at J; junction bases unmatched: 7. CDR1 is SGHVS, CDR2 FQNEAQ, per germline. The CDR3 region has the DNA TGTGCCAGCAGCACCAGGACAGGGAGATACAATGAGCAGTTCTTC. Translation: CASSTRTGRYNEQFF.

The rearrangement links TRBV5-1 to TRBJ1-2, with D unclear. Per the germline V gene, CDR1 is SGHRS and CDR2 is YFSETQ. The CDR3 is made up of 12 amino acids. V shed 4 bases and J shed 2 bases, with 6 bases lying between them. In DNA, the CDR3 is TGCGCCAGCAGCAACGGGAACTATGGCTACACCTTC. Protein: CASSNGNYGYTF.